This T cell receptor beta chain was identified during a study of PD-1 blockade in classical Hodgkin lymphoma. Time point in this sample: cycle 4 day 1 (C4D1), after more than 5 weeks of nivolumab. After autologous stem cell transplantation all patients relapsed, and prior brentuximab vedotin exposure differed between cohorts. This clone was observed once. Antigen: not known. The CDR3 consists of 13 residues. Per the germline V gene, CDR1 is SGHVS and CDR2 is FQNEAQ. V trimming: 5 bases; J trimming: 5 bases; junction bases outside the gene matches: 4. Findings and limits, study-wide: There remain no defined causes for the repertoire differences, which possibly reflect disease activity or prior therapy.

The protocol was immunoSEQ multiplex PCR, while the TCRdb copy is restricted to in-frame clones and leaves out a portion. The sample yields around 23,000 clones, around four fifths seen once. The sequence was obtained from a human donor with classical Hodgkin lymphoma. The source was peripheral blood mononuclear cells (PBMCs), collected before the fourth cycle of nivolumab. The chain is built from TRBV7-8 and TRBJ1-2, with TRBD1 matching 8 bases. In nucleotides, the CDR3 is TGTGCCAGCAGCCTGGGACAGGATTATGGCTACACCTTC. Encoded protein: CASSLGQDYGYTF.